Detailed here is one T cell receptor beta chain. Antigen: not known. This sample was included in a study of CXCR3-negative and CXCR3-positive naive CD8 T cells. The study, taken as a whole, reports: Naive CXCR3-positive and CXCR3-negative cells shared TRBV-TRBJ usage; memory cells diverged.

Germline CDR1 SQVTM, CDR2 ANQGSEA. This CDR3 has 15 residues. A CD45RO-CCR7+CD27+CD95- profile was what naive CD8+ T cells displayed. It was by 5' RACE with UMI labels that the TRB cDNA libraries were prepared. TCRdb re-analyzed the 5' RACE reads; it lists each CDR3 protein once, without DNA. This sample carries roughly 89,000 distinct CDR3 sequences, with roughly 1.1% going to the ten biggest clones. The chain combines TRBV29-1 with TRBJ1-2; the D call of TRBD1 rests on TCRdb alone, since no DNA is present to check it. The clonotype was recovered from a human donor in good health. Some clones in this sample may be carry-over from other donors' samples. Sequenced input: naive CXCR3- CD8+ T cells from blood. The subset denotes: CD45RO-CCR7+CD27+CD95- naive CD8+ T cells lacking CXCR3 (TNR3-). CDR3 sequence: CSVDRTGGRDYGYTF.